Listed below are T cell receptor beta chains from one sample, sequenced in a study of technical replicates of blood from a few donors. The method was immunoSEQ multiplex PCR; TCRdb's version includes in-frame clones alone and lacks a portion of them. Among 81,000 or so clones, just over 95% were seen once, and the ten largest hold around 0.2%. Sample: T cells isolated from PBMCs. These receptors were obtained from a human donor in good health. Each CDR3 is given with its conserved first and last residue. Each record gives: V gene, J gene, D gene, clone size, CDR3 protein, CDR3 DNA. The D gene is left open where the match is weak. Clone size is stated in some rows and not others, as once, few, many or a class when expanded.

v_gene: TRBV2
j_gene: TRBJ2-7
d_gene: TRBD2
abundance: .
CDR3aa: CASSGLAGSGEQYF
CDR3nt: TGTGCCAGCAGTGGACTAGCTGGTTCTGGAGAGCAGTACTTC

v_gene: TRBV30
j_gene: TRBJ1-5
d_gene: .
abundance: .
CDR3aa: CAWSLRQESKGNQPQHF
CDR3nt: TGTGCCTGGAGTCTGAGACAGGAGTCTAAAGGCAATCAGCCCCAGCATTTT

v_gene: TRBV28
j_gene: TRBJ2-7
d_gene: .
abundance: .
CDR3aa: CASGGNSYEQYF
CDR3nt: TGTGCCAGCGGGGGCAACTCCTACGAGCAGTACTTC

v_gene: TRBV19
j_gene: TRBJ2-5
d_gene: TRBD1
abundance: .
CDR3aa: CASSNSGQGEETQYF
CDR3nt: TGTGCCAGTAGTAACTCGGGACAGGGTGAAGAGACCCAGTACTTC

v_gene: TRBV5-1
j_gene: TRBJ1-6
d_gene: .
abundance: .
CDR3aa: CASSFPDSASSPLHF
CDR3nt: TGCGCCAGCAGCTTCCCGGACAGTGCAAGTTCACCCCTCCACTTT

v_gene: TRBV10-1
j_gene: TRBJ2-1
d_gene: TRBD2
abundance: .
CDR3aa: CASSPSLAGGRNEQFF
CDR3nt: TGCGCCAGCAGTCCCTCTCTAGCGGGAGGAAGGAATGAGCAGTTCTTC

v_gene: TRBV28
j_gene: TRBJ1-4
d_gene: .
abundance: .
CDR3aa: CASRTYGEVTNEKLFF
CDR3nt: TGTGCCAGCAGGACTTACGGGGAGGTGACTAATGAAAAACTGTTTTTT

v_gene: TRBV5-8
j_gene: TRBJ2-5
d_gene: .
abundance: .
CDR3aa: CASSLTSQETQYF
CDR3nt: TGTGCCAGCAGCTTGACTAGCCAAGAGACCCAGTACTTC

v_gene: TRBV21-1
j_gene: TRBJ2-7
d_gene: .
abundance: .
CDR3aa: CASSKGRIKGPVYEQYF
CDR3nt: TGTGCCAGCAGCAAAGGAAGAATTAAGGGGCCGGTTTACGAGCAGTACTTC

v_gene: TRBV20-1
j_gene: TRBJ2-1
d_gene: .
abundance: .
CDR3aa: CSASNGNEQFF
CDR3nt: TGCAGTGCTAGTAACGGCAATGAGCAGTTCTTC

v_gene: TRBV7-9
j_gene: TRBJ1-2
d_gene: TRBD1
abundance: .
CDR3aa: CASSPSGGIGYGYTF
CDR3nt: TGTGCCAGCAGCCCGTCAGGGGGGATAGGGTATGGCTACACCTTC

v_gene: TRBV4-1
j_gene: TRBJ2-4
d_gene: .
abundance: .
CDR3aa: CASSQAGSPADIQYF
CDR3nt: TGCGCCAGCAGCCAAGCTGGATCCCCGGCGGACATTCAGTACTTC

v_gene: TRBV2
j_gene: TRBJ2-5
d_gene: TRBD2
abundance: .
CDR3aa: CASSDGFLAGGFRETQYF
CDR3nt: TGTGCCAGCAGTGATGGCTTCCTAGCGGGGGGGTTCAGGGAGACCCAGTACTTC

v_gene: TRBV9
j_gene: TRBJ2-7
d_gene: TRBD1
abundance: .
CDR3aa: CASSVVPITAGGYEQYF
CDR3nt: TGTGCCAGCAGCGTAGTCCCCATCACGGCAGGGGGCTACGAGCAGTACTTC

v_gene: TRBV4-1
j_gene: TRBJ2-2
d_gene: TRBD1
abundance: once
CDR3aa: CASSQGQGMGTGELFF
CDR3nt: TGCGCCAGCAGCCAAGGACAGGGAATGGGGACCGGGGAGCTGTTTTTT

v_gene: TRBV4-1
j_gene: TRBJ2-1
d_gene: TRBD1
abundance: .
CDR3aa: CASSQAGTVLGPQFF
CDR3nt: TGCGCCAGCAGCCAAGCCGGGACAGTTTTGGGACCGCAGTTCTTC

v_gene: TRBV28
j_gene: TRBJ2-2
d_gene: TRBD2
abundance: .
CDR3aa: CASSLRGTSGNTGELFF
CDR3nt: TGTGCCAGCAGTTTACGAGGGACTAGCGGGAACACCGGGGAGCTGTTTTTT

v_gene: TRBV5-4
j_gene: TRBJ1-2
d_gene: .
abundance: .
CDR3aa: CASSLYTGTRSGGYTF
CDR3nt: TGTGCCAGCAGCCTCTACACCGGGACTCGAAGTGGCGGCTACACCTTC

v_gene: TRBV5-6
j_gene: TRBJ2-7
d_gene: .
abundance: .
CDR3aa: CASSFLSASGQYF
CDR3nt: TGTGCCAGCAGCTTCCTATCGGCCTCAGGGCAGTACTTC

v_gene: TRBV27
j_gene: TRBJ2-7
d_gene: .
abundance: .
CDR3aa: CASKTAYEQYF
CDR3nt: TGTGCCAGCAAAACAGCCTACGAGCAGTACTTC

v_gene: TRBV2
j_gene: TRBJ2-3
d_gene: .
abundance: .
CDR3aa: CASSEGSRGPDTQYF
CDR3nt: TGTGCCAGCAGTGAGGGCAGTAGGGGCCCAGATACGCAGTATTTT

v_gene: TRBV7-9
j_gene: TRBJ2-7
d_gene: .
abundance: .
CDR3aa: CASSFSDYEQYF
CDR3nt: TGTGCCAGCAGCTTCAGTGACTACGAGCAGTACTTC

v_gene: TRBV7-7
j_gene: TRBJ2-5
d_gene: .
abundance: .
CDR3aa: CASSLVVGGQETQYF
CDR3nt: TGTGCTAGCAGCTTAGTAGTGGGAGGCCAAGAGACCCAGTACTTC

v_gene: TRBV19
j_gene: TRBJ1-1
d_gene: .
abundance: .
CDR3aa: CASSVTAGTSNTEAFF
CDR3nt: TGTGCCAGTAGTGTTACTGCCGGGACATCGAACACTGAAGCTTTCTTT

v_gene: TRBV9
j_gene: TRBJ2-6
d_gene: .
abundance: .
CDR3aa: CASSARLYGANVLTF
CDR3nt: TGTGCCAGCAGCGCCCGACTCTATGGGGCCAACGTCCTGACTTTC

v_gene: TRBV6-6
j_gene: TRBJ2-1
d_gene: TRBD2
abundance: .
CDR3aa: CASSRTSGGGTAEQFF
CDR3nt: TGTGCCAGCAGTAGGACTAGCGGGGGGGGGACGGCTGAGCAGTTCTTC

v_gene: TRBV13
j_gene: TRBJ2-3
d_gene: TRBD2
abundance: .
CDR3aa: CASSLDASGLDTQYF
CDR3nt: TGTGCCAGCAGCTTAGACGCTAGCGGGTTAGATACGCAGTATTTT

v_gene: TRBV29-1
j_gene: TRBJ1-2
d_gene: TRBD1
abundance: .
CDR3aa: CSVEQGAYYGYTF
CDR3nt: TGCAGCGTTGAACAGGGGGCCTACTATGGCTACACCTTC

v_gene: TRBV5-1
j_gene: TRBJ2-1
d_gene: .
abundance: .
CDR3aa: CASSSTGTYNEQFF
CDR3nt: TGCGCCAGCAGCTCAACCGGGACCTACAATGAGCAGTTCTTC

v_gene: TRBV6-5
j_gene: TRBJ1-2
d_gene: TRBD1
abundance: .
CDR3aa: CASSSPGQTYGYTF
CDR3nt: TGTGCCAGCAGTTCCCCGGGACAGACATATGGCTACACCTTC

v_gene: TRBV10-2
j_gene: TRBJ2-4
d_gene: .
abundance: .
CDR3aa: CASSPSDSKNIQYF
CDR3nt: TGCGCCAGCAGCCCGTCAGACAGTAAAAACATTCAGTACTTC

v_gene: TRBV2
j_gene: TRBJ2-7
d_gene: TRBD2
abundance: .
CDR3aa: CASSEAGLGIASYEQYF
CDR3nt: TGTGCCAGCAGTGAAGCGGGACTAGGAATCGCGAGTTACGAGCAGTACTTC

v_gene: TRBV28
j_gene: TRBJ2-7
d_gene: .
abundance: .
CDR3aa: CASSPRLGVLRSYEQYF
CDR3nt: TGTGCCAGCAGTCCGAGACTAGGGGTTCTACGCTCCTACGAGCAGTACTTC

v_gene: TRBV7-9
j_gene: TRBJ1-6
d_gene: .
abundance: .
CDR3aa: CASSEGFGTGSYNSPLHF
CDR3nt: TGTGCCAGCAGCGAAGGCTTTGGAACAGGGTCCTATAATTCACCCCTCCACTTT

v_gene: TRBV6-5
j_gene: TRBJ2-5
d_gene: .
abundance: .
CDR3aa: CASKGGVDQETQYF
CDR3nt: TGTGCCAGCAAGGGGGGGGTCGACCAAGAGACCCAGTACTTC

v_gene: TRBV11-2
j_gene: TRBJ2-3
d_gene: TRBD2
abundance: .
CDR3aa: CASWAGGYTDTQYF
CDR3nt: TGTGCCAGCTGGGCGGGGGGGTACACAGATACGCAGTATTTT

v_gene: TRBV7-6
j_gene: TRBJ2-3
d_gene: TRBD2
abundance: .
CDR3aa: CASSLGSGASTDTQYF
CDR3nt: TGTGCCAGCAGCTTAGGCAGCGGGGCTAGCACAGATACGCAGTATTTT

v_gene: TRBV6-1
j_gene: TRBJ1-5
d_gene: TRBD1
abundance: .
CDR3aa: CASSELGTGYHLYQPQHF
CDR3nt: TGTGCCAGCAGTGAACTAGGGACAGGCTACCACCTTTATCAGCCCCAGCATTTT

v_gene: TRBV4-2
j_gene: TRBJ2-1
d_gene: .
abundance: .
CDR3aa: CASSQETLQVYNEQFF
CDR3nt: TGTGCCAGCAGCCAAGAAACTCTTCAAGTTTACAATGAGCAGTTCTTC

v_gene: TRBV30
j_gene: TRBJ2-3
d_gene: .
abundance: .
CDR3aa: CAWNGLAPSTDTQYF
CDR3nt: TGTGCCTGGAATGGCCTGGCTCCTAGCACAGATACGCAGTATTTT

v_gene: TRBV5-4
j_gene: TRBJ2-7
d_gene: .
abundance: .
CDR3aa: CASSSTDIYEQYF
CDR3nt: TGTGCCAGCAGCTCGACAGATATCTACGAGCAGTACTTC

v_gene: TRBV27
j_gene: TRBJ2-1
d_gene: TRBD2
abundance: once
CDR3aa: CASSWTSGRANEQFF
CDR3nt: TGTGCCAGCAGTTGGACTAGCGGGAGGGCCAATGAGCAGTTCTTC

v_gene: TRBV27
j_gene: TRBJ2-7
d_gene: TRBD2
abundance: once
CDR3aa: CAIKRASGGPNEQYF
CDR3nt: TGTGCCATCAAAAGGGCTAGCGGGGGGCCTAACGAGCAGTACTTC

v_gene: TRBV5-1
j_gene: TRBJ2-1
d_gene: .
abundance: .
CDR3aa: CASSLAQDREQFF
CDR3nt: TGCGCCAGCAGCTTGGCCCAAGACAGGGAGCAGTTCTTC

v_gene: TRBV28
j_gene: TRBJ1-6
d_gene: TRBD1
abundance: .
CDR3aa: CASSPPPGQSDSPLHF
CDR3nt: TGTGCCAGCAGTCCCCCCCCGGGACAGAGCGATTCACCCCTCCACTTT

v_gene: TRBV9
j_gene: TRBJ1-3
d_gene: .
abundance: .
CDR3aa: CASSVGSGLEGNTIYF
CDR3nt: TGTGCCAGCAGCGTAGGTTCAGGTTTGGAAGGAAACACCATATATTTT

v_gene: TRBV30
j_gene: TRBJ2-3
d_gene: TRBD2
abundance: .
CDR3aa: CAWRSSGVDTQYF
CDR3nt: TGTGCCTGGAGGTCGAGCGGGGTAGATACGCAGTATTTT

v_gene: TRBV18
j_gene: TRBJ1-6
d_gene: .
abundance: .
CDR3aa: CASSPRADYNSPLHF
CDR3nt: TGTGCCAGCTCACCTAGAGCCGATTATAATTCACCCCTCCACTTT

v_gene: TRBV7-6
j_gene: TRBJ2-7
d_gene: .
abundance: .
CDR3aa: CASSPPPLPPYEQYF
CDR3nt: TGTGCCAGCAGTCCCCCTCCCCTTCCCCCCTACGAGCAGTACTTC

v_gene: TRBV5-1
j_gene: TRBJ2-3
d_gene: TRBD2
abundance: .
CDR3aa: CASSFGLAGEDTQYF
CDR3nt: TGCGCCAGCAGCTTCGGACTAGCGGGAGAAGATACGCAGTATTTT

v_gene: TRBV4-1
j_gene: TRBJ1-4
d_gene: .
abundance: once
CDR3aa: CASSQDSRVTEKLFF
CDR3nt: TGCGCCAGCAGCCAAGATTCCCGGGTGACTGAAAAACTGTTTTTT

v_gene: TRBV7-2
j_gene: TRBJ2-3
d_gene: .
abundance: once
CDR3aa: CASSQLLGDTQYF
CDR3nt: TGTGCCAGCAGCCAACTACTAGGAGATACGCAGTATTTT

v_gene: TRBV7-9
j_gene: TRBJ1-6
d_gene: .
abundance: .
CDR3aa: CASSLATGPGNNSPLHF
CDR3nt: TGTGCCAGCAGCTTAGCGACAGGACCTGGAAATAATTCACCCCTCCACTTT

v_gene: TRBV5-1
j_gene: TRBJ1-2
d_gene: .
abundance: .
CDR3aa: CASSLDSKPSGYTF
CDR3nt: TGCGCCAGCAGCCTCGACAGCAAACCGAGCGGCTACACCTTC

v_gene: TRBV6-5
j_gene: TRBJ2-3
d_gene: TRBD2
abundance: .
CDR3aa: CASSRGGLGTDTQYF
CDR3nt: TGTGCCAGCAGCCGGGGAGGGTTAGGCACAGATACGCAGTATTTT

v_gene: TRBV7-8
j_gene: TRBJ1-3
d_gene: TRBD1
abundance: .
CDR3aa: CASSSYRVPGGNFGNTIYF
CDR3nt: TGTGCCAGCAGCTCCTATCGAGTTCCAGGGGGCAATTTTGGAAACACCATATATTTT